Following are 20 T cell receptor beta chains from one sample sequenced in a study of beta chain features in type 1 diabetes listed by TCRdb under 2018. The protocol used for the library was the immunoSEQ multiplex PCR assay. All of the isolated RNA was reverse transcribed with the High Capacity cDNA Reverse Transcription Kit, so expressed TCRB transcripts were sequenced. TCRdb took over this immuneACCESS table, retaining in-frame rearrangements with V and J assigned. Such tables are incomplete; in checked studies, under half of the missing clones stem from an unresolved V gene, and the remainder is unexplained. This sample gives under 550,000 clones in total; more than 9.5% of them show up just once. The leading ten clones occupy approximately 0.045% of the sample. Sequenced: naive CD4+ T cells from blood. This specimen's cell subset or site label, interpreted: true naive CD4+ T cells. The receptors shown here come from a woman aged 18-29 years in good health.

This chain connects TRBV7-2 to TRBJ2-2; 10 nucleotides line up with TRBD2. Germline-derived CDR1 and CDR2 are SGHTA and FQGNSA. The CDR3 has 15 residues. Trimming took 6 bases from V and 5 from J; bases not matched to a gene: 6. The CDR3: CASRGIAGGTGELFF. CDR3 sequence (DNA): TGTGCCAGCAGGGGAATAGCGGGGGGAACCGGGGAGCTGTTTTTT.

This clone showed up just a few times. The V gene is TRBV5-4, the J gene TRBJ2-1, with 7 bases aligning to TRBD2. This CDR3 spans 16 amino acids. Germline values: CDR1 SGHNT, CDR2 YYREEE (reference sequence). V shed 0 bases and J 0 bases; nucleotides not matched to a gene: 3. The CDR3 is CASSLVGGSSYNEQFF. The DNA for the CDR3 is TGTGCCAGCAGCTTGGTTGGCGGGAGCTCCTACAATGAGCAGTTCTTC.

In this sample, this clone turned up a few times. The rearrangement uses TRBV4-1 and TRBJ1-6; the D gene is possibly TRBD1 (6 bases). This CDR3 comprises 15 residues. The germline gives CDR1 MGHRA, CDR2 YSYEKL. Trimming shortened V by 0 bases and J by 10 bases, and 13 bases separated the two germline ends. DNA of the CDR3: TGCGCCAGCAGCCAAGATGGGAGGCAGGGGTCACCCCTCCACTTT. Its translation is CASSQDGRQGSPLHF.

V usage is TRBV9 and J usage is TRBJ2-3, with D perhaps TRBD2 (6 bases). Trimming shortened V by 3 bases and J by 5 bases, and 10 bases separated the two germline ends. Germline V gene sequence: CDR1 SGDLS, CDR2 YYNGEE. This CDR3 comprises 13 residues. The CDR3 region has the DNA TGTGCCAGCAGCGCGGCGGGGCAAGATACGCAGTATTTT. This translates into CASSAAGQDTQYF.

This clone was observed a few times. The chain links TRBV4-2 to TRBJ2-5; D not resolved. Trimming stripped 1 base from V and 4 bases from J, with 13 bases between. The CDR3 extends over 15 amino acids. Germline V lookup: CDR1 LGHNA, CDR2 YNFKEQ. The CDR3 bases are TGTGCCAGCAGCCAAGGGAGTATGTCCGCAGAGACCCAGTACTTC. It codes for CASSQGSMSAETQYF.

This clone was observed a few times. The chain recombines TRBV29-1 with TRBJ2-1; 8 nucleotides align to TRBD1. V shed 3 bases and J 9 bases; nucleotides not matched to a gene: 10. The CDR3 consists of 14 residues. Germline values: CDR1 SQVTM, CDR2 ANQGSEA. CDR3 DNA: TGCAGCGTTGACAGGACAGGGTACGGGAGTGAGCAGTTCTTC. Amino acid sequence: CSVDRTGYGSEQFF.

This clone has more than one count but fewer than ten. The V gene is TRBV7-9, the J gene TRBJ2-1; TRBD2 might be the D (6 bases). V gave up 5 bases and J gave up 9 bases, with 14 bases separating them. The CDR3 extends over 13 amino acids. Germline V CDR1 and CDR2: SEHNR, FQNEAQ (reference sequence). CDR3 in DNA: TGTGCCAGCAGCGCCCAGGAGGGCGGTGAGCAGTTCTTC. Translation gives CASSAQEGGEQFF.

The chain carries TRBV15 and TRBJ1-5; the D gene is possibly TRBD1 (6 bases). V shed 5 bases and J shed 0 bases, with 14 bases lying between them. Germline V CDR1 and CDR2: LNHNV, YYDKDF (reference sequence). The CDR3 loop spans 16 amino acids. CDR3 sequence (DNA): TGTGCCACCAGCGGACGACAGGTATATAGCAATCAGCCCCAGCATTTT. This gives the protein CATSGRQVYSNQPQHF.

This clone is a singleton in its sample. V gene TRBV30 combines with J gene TRBJ2-1; 11 nucleotides align to TRBD2. The CDR3 contains 15 residues. Trimming removed 2 bases from V and 5 bases from J; junction bases left unmatched: 5. The germline CDR1 and CDR2 sequences are GTSNPN and SVGIG (reference sequence). The CDR3 sequence is CAWSPLAGVDNEQFF. The CDR3 DNA sequence: TGTGCCTGGAGTCCACTAGCGGGAGTTGACAATGAGCAGTTCTTC.

The chain has TRBV5-1 and TRBJ1-2, with D hard to call. V lost 1 base to trimming and J lost 4 bases, with 14 bases between them. This CDR3 is 15 amino acids long. Germline V gives CDR1 SGHRS, CDR2 YFSETQ. The CDR3 DNA is TGCGCCAGCAGCTTGAGTACCGTCGGGGTCTATGGCTACACCTTC. The encoded protein is CASSLSTVGVYGYTF.

The chain joins TRBV10-3 to TRBJ1-2; TRBD1 aligns across 9 bases. Germline CDR1 and CDR2: ENHRY and SYGVKD. The CDR3 consists of 13 residues. Trimming removed 6 bases from V and 5 bases from J; junction bases left unmatched: 4. The CDR3 sequence: CAISQGQGYGYTF. The CDR3 DNA follows: TGTGCCATCAGCCAGGGACAGGGATATGGCTACACCTTC.

This chain links TRBV4-3 with TRBJ2-3, with unresolved D. This CDR3 has 14 amino acids. Germline CDR1 LGHNA, CDR2 YSLEER. Deletions cut 4 bases from V and 2 bases from J, with 10 bases between. CDR3 in DNA: TGCGCCAGCAGCCCAACCCCAACCACAGATACGCAGTATTTT. Protein sequence: CASSPTPTTDTQYF.

This clone has only a few counts. The V gene is TRBV20-1, the J gene TRBJ1-5; D remains ambiguous. Germline lookup yields CDR1 DFQATT and CDR2 SNEGSKA (reference sequence). The V gene lost 0 bases and the J gene lost 15 bases, with 12 bases spanning the gap. This CDR3 has 11 residues. CDR3 residues: CSAREAVTRHF. In nucleotides, the CDR3 is TGCAGTGCTAGAGAGGCGGTCACTCGGCATTTT.

CDR3 sequence reads: CATSRVGLMTGRGEKLFF. The CDR3 DNA reads TGTGCCACCAGCAGAGTCGGACTAATGACAGGGCGAGGTGAAAAACTGTTTTTT. The rearrangement links TRBV15 to TRBJ1-4, with 7 positions matching TRBD1. V lost 1 base, J lost 7 bases, and 15 bases stayed unmatched. This CDR3 spans 18 amino acids. Germline CDR1 is LNHNV and CDR2 is YYDKDF (reference sequence). Full variable domain (rest looked up from reference TRBV15 and TRBJ1-4): DAMVIQNPRYQVTQFGKPVTLSCSQTLNHNVMYWYQQKSSQAPKLLFHYYDKDFNNEADTPDNFQSRRPNTSFCFLDIRSPGLGDTAMYLCATSRVGLMTGRGEKLFFGSGTQLSVL.

This clone was found a few times. The genes are TRBV7-9 and TRBJ2-7, with a weak D call TRBD2 (6 bases). The V end was cut by 5 bases, the J end by 3 bases, with 11 bases between. There are 13 residues in the CDR3. From germline, CDR1 is SEHNR and CDR2 FQNEAQ (reference sequence). CDR3 DNA: TGTGCCAGCAGCCCATCGGGAGTCTACGAGCAGTACTTC. This sequence encodes CASSPSGVYEQYF.

This clone was seen more than once but under ten times. The rearrangement links TRBV4-1 to TRBJ2-3; D ambiguous. Deletions cut 1 base from V and 3 bases from J, with 11 bases between. The CDR3 has 15 amino acids. Germline lookup yields CDR1 MGHRA and CDR2 YSYEKL. The CDR3 DNA reads TGCGCCAGCAGCCAAGTAGGTTACAAGACAGATACGCAGTATTTT. Amino acid sequence: CASSQVGYKTDTQYF.

The sample holds a few counts of this clone. The chain uses TRBV27 and TRBJ1-1; D gene uncertain. Germline V gene data show CDR1 as MNHEY and CDR2 as SMNVEV (reference sequence). V dropped 3 bases and J dropped 10 bases, with 3 bases sitting between them. The CDR3 length is 9 residues. DNA of the CDR3: TGTGCCAGCAGTTTGAGAGCTTTCTTT. This sequence encodes CASSLRAFF.

In this sample, this clone turned up once. The chain carries TRBV7-8 and TRBJ2-7; D is unresolved. Germline V gene data show CDR1 as SGHVS and CDR2 as FQNEAQ. Trimming removed 0 bases at V and 6 bases at J, with 15 bases between. This CDR3 contains 15 residues. The CDR3 nucleotides read TGTGCCAGCAGCTTAGCGTGGGGAAGGTCAGGCGAGCAGTACTTC. Translation: CASSLAWGRSGEQYF.

CDR3 sequence: CSARISGRVYF. The CDR3 DNA sequence: TGCAGTGCTAGAATCAGCGGGAGGGTGTACTTC. J is TRBJ2-7 and V is TRBV20-1; 10 nucleotides line up with TRBD2. V lost 2 bases, J lost 12 bases, and 4 bases stayed unmatched. This CDR3 region has 11 residues. CDR1 DFQATT and CDR2 SNEGSKA come from the germline V gene (reference sequence).

The chain joins TRBV27 to TRBJ2-1; D might be TRBD1 (6 bases). The V gene lost 4 bases and the J gene lost 2 bases, with 12 bases spanning the gap. The CDR3 has 15 residues. Germline V gene data show CDR1 as MNHEY and CDR2 as SMNVEV (reference sequence). The CDR3 spells CASSSRQGTYNEQFF. The CDR3 DNA follows: TGTGCCAGCAGTTCCCGTCAGGGGACCTACAATGAGCAGTTCTTC.